This T cell receptor (beta chain) is drawn from a study of T cells in localized non-small cell lung cancer. Details on this clone: Its antigen is currently unknown.

Study-level points and caveats: Because researchers sequenced only one region of the tumor, heterogeneity is still possible. A raised T cell density in blood coincided with lengthier overall survival. When the top 100 tumor clones were examined, a median about 60 of them also appeared in the adjacent lung, which was paired and uninvolved.

The repertoire was sequenced with immunoSEQ multiplex PCR; TCRdb's copy has only in-frame clones and lacks some. Among about 3,300 clones, around 27% were seen once, and the ten largest hold around 8.2%. V shed 8 bases and J 4 bases; nucleotides not matched to a gene: 4. This CDR3 contains 14 residues. Per germline, CDR1 SGHNT and CDR2 YENEEA. The adjacent lung that was sampled lay at least 2 cm from the tumor margin and showed no atypia. This rearrangement joins TRBV11-3 to TRBJ2-2; TRBD2 matches 10 bases. The TCR originated in a woman aged 35 to 70 with stage I lung adenocarcinoma. This material consisted of normal lung tissue next to the tumor, taken before any cancer treatment. This CDR3 reads CASRTSGGTGELFF. CDR3 in DNA: TGTGCCAGCCGGACTAGCGGAGGCACCGGGGAGCTGTTTTTT.